The present T cell receptor (beta chain) was sequenced within a study of blood T cell repertoires in COVID-19. As for the study in general: Acute and convalescent COVID-19 specimens originated in the United States, Italy and Spain.

In germline, CDR1 is MNHEY, CDR2 SVGAGI. The CDR3 covers 15 residues. V was shortened by 7 bases and J by 2 bases, with 17 bases between the two germline ends. Participants' own reports of clinical history determined their cohort assignment. Symptom resolution, clearance, or two negative PCRs marked the recovered donors of Cohort 3. Original processing methods: Amplifying reference gene primers gave estimates of nucleated cell counts. Some clones are missing from TCRdb's copy, which holds only in-frame ones; the method was immunoSEQ multiplex PCR. The D gene and trimming were derived from the DNA, and the V and J assignments and clone size from that table. This sample carries a few hundred thousand clones, 87% of them seen once, and the ten largest clones take roughly 6.2%. This clone was seen ten or more times.

The TCR originated in a woman in her thirties or forties who had recovered from COVID-19. The chain employs TRBV6-5 and TRBJ1-2, with a tentative D call TRBD1 (6 bases). Sequenced sample: PBMCs or T cells enriched from blood (not recorded which). Here the CDR3 reads CASKNRVGGNYGYTF. DNA for the CDR3: TGTGCCAGCAAGAACAGGGTTGGGGGAAACTATGGCTACACCTTC.